The T cell receptor beta chain described here comes from a study of response to subunit inactivated influenza vaccine. Notes on the study in general: Authors suggested each seasonal influenza vaccination recruits few new T cells.

This clonotype turned up a few times. Its antigen is unidentified. TCRdb used MiXCR to reprocess the RT-PCR reads, holding one entry per CDR3 protein. The repertoire includes around 750,000 distinct CDR3 sequences, 21% of them detected once, and approximately 10% sits in the top ten. Deletions cut 1 base from V and 0 bases from J, with 13 bases between. Germline loops: CDR1 DFQATT, CDR2 SNEGSKA (reference sequence). CDR3 length equals 16 residues. The sequence was obtained from a man between 50 and 59 years old who received an inactivated influenza vaccine. The J gene is TRBJ2-1, the V gene TRBV20-1; weak D call: TRBD2 (6 bases). Material: PBMCs from blood, obtained more than 4 days after vaccination. CDR3 in amino acids: CSARVYGGSSYNEQFF. CDR3 bases: TGCAGTGCTAGAGTTTACGGGGGAAGCTCCTACAATGAGCAGTTCTTC.